The 21 T cell receptor beta chains below all came from one sample that was sequenced in a study of cytomegalovirus exposure and HLA in healthy donors. PCR was performed using 60 Vbeta and 13 Jbeta primers. Clones were read by immunoSEQ multiplex PCR, and TCRdb kept only the in-frame ones, dropping some. The table records some 160,000 clones, around three quarters of them present only once. The specimen was PBMCs. The receptors stem from a woman in her thirties or forties in good health and CMV-seronegative.

The genes are TRBV30 and TRBJ1-3; D perhaps matches TRBD1 (5 bases). Per germline, CDR1 GTSNPN and CDR2 SVGIG (reference sequence). The CDR3 spans 17 residues. Trimming cost V 0 bases and J 7 bases, with 22 bases left between them. CDR3 residues: CAWSVRAGLGFGNTIYF. For the CDR3, the DNA is TGTGCCTGGAGTGTAAGGGCAGGGCTGGGTTTTGGCAACACCATATATTTT.

V usage is TRBV7-8 and J usage is TRBJ2-7; maybe TRBD2 (6 bases). CDR1 and CDR2 from the germline V gene are SGHVS and FQNEAQ. With 4 bases removed from V and 1 base from J, the gap between germline ends came to 8 bases. CDR3 size: 13 residues. For the CDR3, the DNA is TGTGCCAGCAGCTACGGGGGATCCTACGAGCAGTACTTC. Its translation is CASSYGGSYEQYF. Filled out from reference TRBV7-8 and TRBJ2-7, the complete variable domain reads GAGVSQSPRYKVAKRGQDVALRCDPISGHVSLFWYQQALGQGPEFLTYFQNEAQLDKSGLPSDRFFAERPEGSVSTLKIQRTQQEDSAVYLCASSYGGSYEQYFGPGTRLTVT.

To note about this clone: A junction end diverges from the germline sequence, so it may reflect a read error. J is TRBJ1-1 and V is TRBV19, with D hard to call. The germline V gene encodes CDR1 LNHDA and CDR2 SQIVND (reference sequence). The CDR3 contains 13 residues. The CDR3 DNA follows: TGTGCCAGTAGTCTAGAGGTGAGCACTGAAGCTTTCTTT. Protein product: CASSLEVSTEAFF.

The chain carries TRBV5-6 and TRBJ2-4; the match to TRBD1 covers 8 bases. The CDR3 sequence is 14 residues long. The trim removed 4 bases at V and 4 bases at J, leaving 4 bases unmatched. CDR1 is SGHDT and CDR2 is YYEEEE in the germline V gene. The CDR3 here is CASSGTGTKNIQYF. The CDR3 DNA reads TGTGCCAGCAGCGGGACAGGAACGAAAAACATTCAGTACTTC.

The rearrangement joins TRBV4-3 to TRBJ2-2; TRBD2 might be the D (6 bases). V was trimmed by 4 bases and J by 5 bases, leaving 14 bases between them. The CDR3 runs 15 residues. Germline loops: CDR1 LGHNA, CDR2 YSLEER. The DNA for the CDR3 is TGCGCCAGCAGCCCCCGACTAGTTACGACCGGGGAGCTGTTTTTT. Translated, it gives CASSPRLVTTGELFF.

The chain uses TRBV6-5 and TRBJ1-2; a possible D gene is TRBD1 (5 bases). The CDR3 is 15 amino acids. The V end was cut by 6 bases, the J end by 7 bases, with 21 bases between. Germline V CDR1 and CDR2: MNHEY, SVGAGI. The CDR3 sequence: CASRAEGRGVGGYTF. The DNA of the CDR3 is TGTGCCAGCAGAGCTGAGGGGCGGGGGGTAGGTGGCTACACCTTC.

The chain combines TRBV7-2 with TRBJ1-2; TRBD1 matches at 7 bases. V gave up 4 bases and J gave up 6 bases; unmatched junction bases: 17. Germline lookup yields CDR1 SGHTA and CDR2 FQGNSA. The CDR3 extends over 17 amino acids. DNA of the CDR3: TGTGCCAGCAGCTCTCGCCCGGGAGGGACAGAAAAAAATGGCTACACCTTC. Its translation is CASSSRPGGTEKNGYTF.

The chain carries TRBV11-2 and TRBJ2-1; TRBD2 agrees at 8 bases. The germline CDR1 and CDR2 sequences are SGHAT and FQNNGV. The CDR3 covers 16 residues. With 1 base clipped from V and 4 bases from J, the junction kept 6 bases outside the gene matches. The CDR3 coding sequence is TGTGCCAGCAGCTTAGCGCCTAGCGGGCCATACAATGAGCAGTTCTTC. It is translated as CASSLAPSGPYNEQFF. The full variable domain, with the rest looked up from reference TRBV11-2 and TRBJ2-1, is EAGVAQSPRYKIIEKRQSVAFWCNPISGHATLYWYQQILGQGPKLLIQFQNNGVVDDSQLPKDRFSAERLKGVDSTLKIQPAKLEDSAVYLCASSLAPSGPYNEQFFGPGTRLTVL.

This clone has a handful of counts. The chain employs TRBV6-1 and TRBJ1-5, with no clear D. CDR1 and CDR2 from the germline V gene are MNHNS and SASEGT. V was clipped by 7 bases and J by 4 bases, with 14 bases between them. The CDR3 contains 14 residues. The DNA of the CDR3 is TGTGCCAGCATCGAGGGAGGGTATAATCAGCCCCAGCATTTT. Translation gives CASIEGGYNQPQHF.

The chain employs TRBV7-2 and TRBJ1-2; 7 nucleotides agree with TRBD1. V trimming: 7 bases; J trimming: 6 bases; junction bases outside the gene matches: 8. CDR3 length: 13 amino acids. Germline V CDR1 and CDR2: SGHTA, FQGNSA. The CDR3 bases are TGTGCCAGCACAGGGGGTGTGGATAATGGCTACACCTTC. This sequence encodes CASTGGVDNGYTF.

The rearrangement joins TRBV6-5 to TRBJ2-2; D call uncertain. Looked up from germline, CDR1 is MNHEY and CDR2 is SVGAGI. V gave up 7 bases and J gave up 4 bases, with 7 bases separating them. This CDR3 contains 12 residues. The CDR3 spells CASNPSTGELFF. CDR3 DNA: TGTGCCAGCAACCCCAGCACCGGGGAGCTGTTTTTT.

The CDR3 sequence is CASGISQGGGTEAFF. The CDR3 nucleotides read TGTGCCAGCGGGATTTCACAGGGAGGGGGCACTGAAGCTTTCTTT. J is TRBJ1-1 and V is TRBV28; maybe TRBD1 (6 bases). The CDR3 is made up of 15 amino acids. Germline CDR1 reads MDHEN; CDR2 reads SYDVKM. Trimming left V 8 bases short and J 4 bases short, with 20 bases between. Full variable domain (outside the CDR3, taken from reference TRBV28 and TRBJ1-1): DVKVTQSSRYLVKRTGEKVFLECVQDMDHENMFWYRQDPGLGLRLIYFSYDVKMKEKGDIPEGYSVSREKKERFSLILESASTNQTSMYLCASGISQGGGTEAFFGQGTRLTVV.

This rearrangement joins TRBV19 to TRBJ2-3; D gene unclear. This CDR3 spans 11 amino acids. Looked up from germline, CDR1 is LNHDA and CDR2 is SQIVND (reference sequence). Trimming shortened V by 6 bases and J by 6 bases, and 7 bases separated the two germline ends. The DNA for the CDR3 is TGTGCCAGTAGCGCCGGGGATACGCAGTATTTT. Its protein product is CASSAGDTQYF.

This clone was observed a single time. The rearrangement links TRBV13 to TRBJ2-1; 7 nucleotides line up with TRBD2. This CDR3 has 14 amino acids. CDR1 is PRHDT, CDR2 FYEKMQ, per germline (reference sequence). The junction had 11 bases not matched to a gene; V was cut back by 5 bases and J by 10 bases. The CDR3 DNA reads as TGTGCCAGCAGCCCTACAGGACTAGGCTGGGAGCAGTTCTTC. Its protein product is CASSPTGLGWEQFF.

V is TRBV6-1 and J is TRBJ1-6, with a possible D match to TRBD1 (5 bases). CDR1 is MNHNS and CDR2 is SASEGT in the germline V gene. The V and J ends lost 1 base and 9 bases respectively, with 13 bases between them. This CDR3 has 15 amino acids. CDR3 region: CASSEGKGVGSPLHF. CDR3 sequence (DNA): TGTGCCAGCAGTGAAGGGAAAGGGGTTGGTTCACCCCTCCACTTT.

The V and J genes are TRBV25-1 and TRBJ1-1; D is unclear. Trimming left V 5 bases short and J 4 bases short, with 11 bases between. The germline V gene encodes CDR1 MGHDK and CDR2 SYGVNS. The CDR3 contains 13 residues. CDR3 residues: CASSFGEVTEAFF. The CDR3 bases are TGTGCCAGCAGTTTTGGGGAGGTCACTGAAGCTTTCTTT.

This clone was seen just once. V usage is TRBV5-6 and J usage is TRBJ2-7; 7 nucleotides match TRBD1. The germline V gene encodes CDR1 SGHDT and CDR2 YYEEEE. Trimming at V came to 0 bases and at J to 2 bases, leaving 5 bases not matched to a gene. CDR3 size: 15 residues. The CDR3 DNA sequence: TGTGCCAGCAGCTTGGACAGGGGACGACCCTACGAGCAGTACTTC. It encodes CASSLDRGRPYEQYF.

This clone was found once. The chain has TRBV5-1 and TRBJ2-5, with a possible D match to TRBD2 (5 bases). The CDR3 is 15 amino acids. Per the germline V gene, CDR1 is SGHRS and CDR2 is YFSETQ. With 3 bases removed from V and 1 base from J, the gap between germline ends came to 13 bases. The CDR3 DNA reads TGCGCCAGCAGCTCCGAGGGCGGACCCCAAGAGACCCAGTACTTC. Amino acid sequence: CASSSEGGPQETQYF.

This clone showed up just once. J is TRBJ1-1 and V is TRBV28; D might be TRBD1 (5 bases). The CDR3 has 14 amino acids. With 7 bases removed from V and 5 bases from J, the gap between germline ends came to 17 bases. CDR1 and CDR2 from the germline V gene are MDHEN and SYDVKM. CDR3 protein: CASTLVHRGTEAFF. The DNA of the CDR3 is TGTGCCAGCACCCTCGTACACCGGGGGACTGAAGCTTTCTTT.

The rearrangement links TRBV19 to TRBJ1-2; TRBD1 aligns across 7 bases. V lost 4 bases, J lost 3 bases, and 11 bases stayed unmatched. In germline, CDR1 is LNHDA, CDR2 SQIVND (reference sequence). There are 16 residues in the CDR3. The CDR3 DNA sequence: TGTGCCAGTAGTACGAACAGGGGATACTCCGACTATGGCTACACCTTC. Translation gives CASSTNRGYSDYGYTF.

V is TRBV11-2 and J is TRBJ2-7, with 9 bases that match TRBD2. Unmatched junction bases numbered 5, after V lost 6 bases and J lost 2 bases. The CDR3 has 14 residues. Per the germline V gene, CDR1 is SGHAT and CDR2 is FQNNGV. This chain's CDR3 is CASRTSGKPYEQYF. The CDR3 DNA follows: TGTGCCAGCAGGACTAGCGGCAAACCCTACGAGCAGTACTTC. Filled out from reference TRBV11-2 and TRBJ2-7, the complete variable domain reads EAGVAQSPRYKIIEKRQSVAFWCNPISGHATLYWYQQILGQGPKLLIQFQNNGVVDDSQLPKDRFSAERLKGVDSTLKIQPAKLEDSAVYLCASRTSGKPYEQYFGPGTRLTVT.